The 16 T cell receptor beta chains given below trace back to one sample, sequenced in a study of neurological immune-mediated disorders. TCRdb re-called the 5' RACE reads with MiXCR, one entry per CDR3 protein. This table has approximately 100,000 distinct CDR3 sequences, 11% appearing once. Time point described: longitudinal time-point 3. Sequenced material: PBMCs. These TCRs come from a female donor with HTLV-1-associated myelopathy (HAM/TSP).

The CDR3 nucleotides are TGCGCCAGCAGCGACGGGGGGGGGCTCTATAAGCAGTACTTC. Protein sequence: CASSDGGGLYKQYF. The chain recombines TRBV5-1 with TRBJ2-7; 8 bases line up with TRBD2. Germline V gene data show CDR1 as SGHRS and CDR2 as YFSETQ. Trimming cost V 4 bases and J 8 bases; bases outside gene matches: 11. This CDR3 comprises 14 residues.

This clonotype has ten or more counts. The J gene is TRBJ2-2, the V gene TRBV5-5, with D perhaps matching TRBD1 (5 bases). V was clipped by 4 bases and J by 3 bases, with 16 bases between them. Germline lookup yields CDR1 SGHKS and CDR2 YYEKEE (reference sequence). The CDR3 is 16 residues long. The CDR3 nucleotides are TGTGCCAGCAGCCACGATGCAGGGATCGACACCGGGGAGCTGTTTTTT. Protein product: CASSHDAGIDTGELFF.

This clonotype appeared many times. J is TRBJ1-6 and V is TRBV5-5; D ambiguous. Trimming removed 0 bases at V and 10 bases at J, with 8 bases between. From germline, CDR1 is SGHKS and CDR2 YYEKEE (reference sequence). There are 13 residues in the CDR3. The CDR3 reads CASSLDQLSPLHF. The CDR3 region has the DNA TGTGCCAGCAGCTTGGACCAACTATCACCCCTCCACTTT.

This clonotype was seen repeatedly, ten times or more. The chain combines TRBV10-3 with TRBJ1-5, with 11 positions matching TRBD1. Germline CDR1 is ENHRY and CDR2 is SYGVKD. The CDR3 spans 16 residues. V shed 6 bases and J 4 bases; nucleotides not matched to a gene: 8. This CDR3 reads CAISGQGATSNQPQHF. As DNA, the CDR3 is TGTGCCATCAGCGGACAGGGGGCGACCTCAAATCAGCCCCAGCATTTT.

The table lists this clonotype with many counts. The rearrangement uses TRBV2 and TRBJ2-1, with 12 bases aligning to TRBD1. The CDR3 loop spans 15 amino acids. Trimming took 6 bases from V and 3 from J; bases not matched to a gene: 3. CDR1 and CDR2 from the germline V gene are SNHLY and FYNNEI. The CDR3 sequence is CASSGTGGFYNEQFF. As DNA, the CDR3 is TGTGCCAGCAGCGGGACAGGGGGCTTCTACAATGAGCAGTTCTTC.

This clonotype was detected ten times or more. This rearrangement joins TRBV6-5 to TRBJ1-1; maybe TRBD1 (5 bases). V dropped 2 bases and J dropped 8 bases, with 36 bases sitting between them. The CDR3 is 21 residues long. Per germline, CDR1 MNHEY and CDR2 SVGAGI. The CDR3 nucleotides are TGTGCCAGCAGTTACGCTGACCCTTGTACCCATGAAAACCGGGACGGTTCCGAAGCTTTCTTT. This encodes CASSYADPCTHENRDGSEAFF.

In its sample, this clonotype was seen many times. This chain links TRBV7-9 with TRBJ2-7; D might be TRBD1 or TRBD2, each matching 5 bases. Germline CDR1 SEHNR, CDR2 FQNEAQ (reference sequence). The V end lost 3 bases, the J end lost 4 bases, and 16 bases lay between the germline ends. The CDR3 loop spans 15 amino acids. CDR3 nucleotides: TGTGCCAGCAGCTTCGCGCAGGGACCCTCGTACGAGCAGTACTTC. The encoded protein is CASSFAQGPSYEQYF.

The rearrangement joins TRBV20-1 to TRBJ1-6; TRBD1 is a possible D gene (6 bases). V lost 4 bases and J 9 bases, leaving 22 bases between the germline ends. This CDR3 has 16 residues. CDR1 DFQATT and CDR2 SNEGSKA come from the germline V gene (reference sequence). CDR3 residues: CSAIDPNRVVTSPLHF. Here the CDR3 DNA reads TGCAGTGCTATCGATCCTAACAGGGTGGTTACTTCACCCCTCCACTTT.

This clonotype appeared many times. This rearrangement joins TRBV20-1 to TRBJ1-6; D unclear. V lost 4 bases to trimming and J lost 0 bases, with 19 bases between them. The CDR3 has 18 amino acids. In germline, CDR1 is DFQATT, CDR2 SNEGSKA (reference sequence). The CDR3 spells CSAKDGRVASSYNSPLHF. CDR3 nucleotide sequence: TGCAGTGCTAAAGACGGCCGGGTTGCGAGCTCCTATAATTCACCCCTCCACTTT.

Many counts were recorded for this clonotype. The chain combines TRBV12-3 or TRBV12-4 with TRBJ2-7, with a tentative D call TRBD1 (6 bases). The CDR3 has 14 amino acids. Trimming removed 3 bases at V and 1 base at J, with 10 bases between. DNA of the CDR3: TGTGCCAGCAGTTTTAACAGGGCATCCTACGAGCAGTACTTC. Translating it yields CASSFNRASYEQYF.

This clonotype has ten or more counts. The CDR3 nucleotides are TGTGCCAGCAGCTCCGGGTATCCAGATACGCAGTATTTT. This codes for CASSSGYPDTQYF. V gene TRBV7-3 combines with J gene TRBJ2-3; D gene uncertain. The CDR3 totals 13 residues. CDR1 is SGHTA and CDR2 is FQGTGA in the germline V gene. V gave up 4 bases and J gave up 4 bases, with 9 bases separating them.

This clonotype was recorded many times. V gene TRBV7-2 combines with J gene TRBJ2-1; 7 bases are a match to TRBD1. The germline CDR1 and CDR2 sequences are SGHTA and FQGNSA. There are 15 residues in the CDR3. The trim removed 2 bases at V and 6 bases at J, leaving 7 bases unmatched. The DNA of the CDR3 is TGTGCCAGCAGCTTAACGGGACAGTACACCAATGAGCAGTTCTTC. Residues: CASSLTGQYTNEQFF.

A few counts support this clonotype. The genes are TRBV20-1 and TRBJ2-3; D may correspond to TRBD1 or TRBD2 (5 bases each). CDR1 and CDR2 from the germline V gene are DFQATT and SNEGSKA (reference sequence). The CDR3 length is 15 residues. Trimming cost V 5 bases and J 2 bases, with 17 bases left between them. CDR3: CSAGTLLTYTDTQYF. As DNA, the CDR3 is TGCAGTGCTGGGACCTTGCTAACTTACACAGATACGCAGTATTTT.

Many counts were recorded for this clonotype. The chain carries TRBV20-1 and TRBJ2-3, with 7 positions matching TRBD1. V dropped 2 bases and J dropped 3; count of bases not matched to a gene: 5. This CDR3 has 14 residues. Germline loops: CDR1 DFQATT, CDR2 SNEGSKA (reference sequence). The CDR3 protein is CSARKGASTDTQYF. The CDR3 region has the DNA TGCAGTGCTAGAAAGGGGGCAAGTACAGATACGCAGTATTTT.

This clonotype was seen repeatedly, ten times or more. This sequence joins TRBV12-3 or TRBV12-4 and TRBJ2-1; TRBD2 aligns across 9 bases. The J segment lost 2 bases and the V segment lost 1 base, leaving 0 bases of the junction unmatched. The CDR3 sequence is 15 residues long. In DNA form, the CDR3 reads TGTGCCAGCAGTTTAGGCGGGGGGGCCTACAATGAGCAGTTCTTC. Amino acids: CASSLGGGAYNEQFF.

At least ten counts were recorded for this clonotype. CDR3 loop: CASSLRGGRYNEQFF. The CDR3, as DNA: TGTGCCAGCAGCTTAAGAGGGGGGCGATACAATGAGCAGTTCTTC. The chain couples TRBV11-2 to TRBJ2-1; D possibly uses TRBD1 or TRBD2 (6 bases each). Deletions cut 2 bases from V and 4 bases from J, with 12 bases between. The CDR3 has 15 residues. The germline V gene has CDR1 SGHAT and CDR2 FQNNGV.